The next 19 T cell receptor beta chains were all read from a single sample in a study of T cell repertoires in cytomegalovirus infection. TCRdb independently ran MiXCR on the reads; one entry per CDR3 protein. This sample has around 180,000 distinct CDR3 sequences, with roughly 20% found just once. The material sequenced was PBMCs. The receptors come from a human donor in good health (CMV status not recorded). Some clones in this sample may be carry-over from other donors' samples.

The genes are TRBV28 and TRBJ2-7; D might be TRBD2 (5 bases). From germline, CDR1 is MDHEN and CDR2 SYDVKM. Trimming took 5 bases from V and 3 from J, leaving 11 bases between them. The CDR3 runs 13 residues. CDR3 loop: CASSHTRFYEQYF. The CDR3 DNA is TGTGCCAGCAGTCATACTAGGTTCTACGAGCAGTACTTC. Full variable domain (outside the CDR3, taken from reference TRBV28 and TRBJ2-7): DVKVTQSSRYLVKRTGEKVFLECVQDMDHENMFWYRQDPGLGLRLIYFSYDVKMKEKGDIPEGYSVSREKKERFSLILESASTNQTSMYLCASSHTRFYEQYFGPGTRLTVT.

This chain links TRBV20-1 with TRBJ2-1, with D possibly matching TRBD2 (6 bases). This CDR3 has 13 amino acids. Germline CDR1 DFQATT, CDR2 SNEGSKA (reference sequence). With 3 bases removed from V and 6 bases from J, the gap between germline ends came to 12 bases. Here the CDR3 DNA reads TGCAGTGCTAGGGGACCCGGGGGCAATGAGCAGTTCTTC. Protein: CSARGPGGNEQFF.

Details on this clonotype: This may be a read error: a much more frequent sequence differs by one nucleotide. The chain couples TRBV12-3 or TRBV12-4 to TRBJ1-1, with D uncertain. V was cut by 10 bases and J by 8 bases, with 20 bases left in between. This CDR3 contains 13 residues. The CDR3 loop is CANRNMREEEAFF. In nucleotides, the CDR3 is TGTGCCAACAGAAACATGCGAGAGGAGGAAGCTTTCTTT.

This clonotype was counted many times. As DNA, the CDR3 is TGCAGTGCTAGAGATGGCGGGATGAACACTGAAGCTTTCTTT. Protein sequence: CSARDGGMNTEAFF. The J gene is TRBJ1-1, the V gene TRBV20-1; D is unresolved. This CDR3 has 14 residues. Germline V CDR1 and CDR2: DFQATT, SNEGSKA (reference sequence). V was pared by 0 bases and J by 0 bases, with 8 bases between.

V usage is TRBV19 and J usage is TRBJ2-7; D ambiguous. Germline V gene lookup returns CDR1 LNHDA and CDR2 SQIVND (reference sequence). The CDR3 runs 15 residues. V lost 6 bases and J lost 0, with 15 bases in between. The CDR3 bases are TGTGCCAGTAGGCCCTCAAGGGCCAGCTCCTACGAGCAGTACTTC. Its protein is CASRPSRASSYEQYF.

The chain links TRBV20-1 to TRBJ2-1; 9 nucleotides line up with TRBD2. There are 14 residues in the CDR3. With 2 bases clipped from V and 8 bases from J, the junction kept 7 bases outside the gene matches. Germline-derived CDR1 and CDR2 are DFQATT and SNEGSKA (reference sequence). The CDR3 sequence: CSARWRGGRYEQFF. The CDR3 nucleotides read TGCAGTGCTAGATGGCGGGGGGGCAGGTATGAGCAGTTCTTC.

This clonotype appeared a few times. The chain carries TRBV6-4 and TRBJ2-1; 12 bases map to TRBD2. Germline V CDR1 and CDR2: MRHNA, SNTAGT. The CDR3 covers 15 residues. V gave up 6 bases and J gave up 8 bases; unmatched junction bases: 8. CDR3 protein: CASSQTSGSSYEQFF. The CDR3 DNA is TGTGCCAGCAGCCAGACTAGCGGGAGTAGCTATGAGCAGTTCTTC.

The chain joins TRBV5-1 to TRBJ2-7, with D unclear. Germline values: CDR1 SGHRS, CDR2 YFSETQ. V was shortened by 4 bases and J by 3 bases, with 14 bases between the two germline ends. The CDR3 extends over 14 amino acids. CDR3: CASSIDKTFYEQYF. CDR3 bases: TGCGCCAGCAGCATCGACAAGACTTTCTACGAGCAGTACTTC.

The V gene is TRBV13, the J gene TRBJ2-1, with a weak D call TRBD2 (6 bases). Trimming cost V 3 bases and J 2 bases, with 11 bases left between them. Per the germline V gene, CDR1 is PRHDT and CDR2 is FYEKMQ (reference sequence). The length of the CDR3 is 15 residues. The CDR3 spells CASSFFSGTYNEQFF. CDR3 sequence (DNA): TGTGCCAGCAGCTTTTTTAGCGGTACCTACAATGAGCAGTTCTTC.

This clonotype was counted only a few times. The rearrangement uses TRBV4-3 and TRBJ2-1; 8 bases fit TRBD2. The CDR3 length is 17 residues. V shed 6 bases and J 3 bases; nucleotides not matched to a gene: 13. Germline CDR1 reads LGHNA; CDR2 reads YSLEER. CDR3 coding DNA: TGCGCCAGCAGTGCCGAGGGAGCGGGAGTACTCTACAATGAGCAGTTCTTC. This translates into CASSAEGAGVLYNEQFF.

This clonotype was detected only a few times. The gene calls are TRBV6-1 and TRBJ1-1; D gene ambiguous. V gave up 8 bases and J gave up 4 bases, with 17 bases separating them. The CDR3 extends over 14 amino acids. Germline assignment: CDR1 MNHNS and CDR2 SASEGT. The CDR3 nucleotides read TGTGCCAGCCAGCACCTTCGAGGTGGCACTGAAGCTTTCTTT. Translating it yields CASQHLRGGTEAFF.

Points on this clonotype: Being one base from a much bigger clone, this may be a read error. CDR3 bases: TGTGCCAGCAGAGCGGGCGGTGGTAGCAATCAGCCCCAGCATTTT. Translation: CASRAGGGSNQPQHF. The chain uses TRBV6-5 and TRBJ1-5, with D uncertain. The CDR3 runs to 15 residues. Trimming took 6 bases from V and 0 from J, leaving 12 bases between them. Germline V gene sequence: CDR1 MNHEY, CDR2 SVGAGI.

This chain joins TRBV29-1 and TRBJ2-2; 7 bases fit TRBD2. V shed 6 bases, J shed 0 bases, and the junction held 4 bases outside the gene matches. The CDR3 loop spans 14 amino acids. Germline assignment: CDR1 SQVTM and CDR2 ANQGSEA. CDR3 bases: TGCAGCGTGCGACTAGCCGCGAACACCGGGGAGCTGTTTTTT. Protein sequence: CSVRLAANTGELFF.

This clonotype came up a few times. The chain employs TRBV7-8 and TRBJ2-3; D may correspond to TRBD1 or TRBD2 (5 bases each). Trimming removed 6 bases at V and 8 bases at J, with 27 bases between. The CDR3 is 17 residues long. Per the germline V gene, CDR1 is SGHVS and CDR2 is FQNEAQ. The CDR3 coding sequence is TGTGCCAGCAGAGCAATCAGTTCGGGGCCGACAAGGGTTACGCAGTATTTT. It yields the protein CASRAISSGPTRVTQYF.

The chain has TRBV5-5 and TRBJ2-5, with D perhaps matching TRBD2 (5 bases). Deletions cut 2 bases from V and 5 bases from J, with 10 bases between. CDR1 is SGHKS and CDR2 is YYEKEE in the germline V gene (reference sequence). The CDR3 runs to 13 residues. The CDR3, as DNA: TGTGCCAGCAGCTTTGCGACGGGGGAGACCCAGTACTTC. This codes for CASSFATGETQYF. The entire variable domain, with the rest obtained from reference TRBV5-5 and TRBJ2-5, is as follows: DAGVTQSPTHLIKTRGQQVTLRCSPISGHKSVSWYQQVLGQGPQFIFQYYEKEERGRGNFPDRFSARQFPNYSSELNVNALLLGDSALYLCASSFATGETQYFGPGTRLLVL.

In the case of this clonotype: A clone one base away is much larger, so this may be a read error. The rearrangement links TRBV19 to TRBJ2-1, with 10 bases identical to TRBD2. CDR3 length: 18 residues. Germline CDR1 LNHDA, CDR2 SQIVND (reference sequence). The V and J ends lost 9 bases and 5 bases, in that order; junction bases with no gene match: 19. CDR3: CARSPTDILAGVDNEQFF. The CDR3 coding sequence is TGTGCCAGAAGCCCCACCGATATCCTAGCGGGAGTAGACAATGAGCAGTTCTTC.

This clonotype was picked up many times. V gene TRBV11-2 combines with J gene TRBJ2-5, with a tentative D call TRBD1 (6 bases). There are 17 residues in the CDR3. The germline gives CDR1 SGHAT, CDR2 FQNNGV. The germline V and J ends were trimmed by 1 base and 3 bases, with 18 bases remaining between them. As DNA, the CDR3 is TGTGCCAGCAGCTTAGGGGACAACCAAATCCTAAAAGAGACCCAGTACTTC. This sequence encodes CASSLGDNQILKETQYF.

This clonotype was recorded at least ten times. This chain joins TRBV2 and TRBJ2-7; unclear D gene. The V end lost 4 bases, the J end lost 3 bases, and 1 base lay between the germline ends. Germline CDR1 reads SNHLY; CDR2 reads FYNNEI. This CDR3 has 10 residues. The chain's CDR3 is CASSVYEQYF. In DNA form, the CDR3 reads TGTGCCAGCAGTGTCTACGAGCAGTACTTC.

This chain links TRBV19 with TRBJ2-7; possible D gene TRBD1, 7 bases. V lost 10 bases to trimming and J lost 6 bases, with 31 bases between them. CDR1 LNHDA and CDR2 SQIVND come from the germline V gene (reference sequence). The CDR3 consists of 17 residues. Written as DNA, the CDR3 is TGTGCCACTTCTAGAGGAGGGTTGGGACAGCTCCCTCCCGAGCAGTACTTC. The encoded protein is CATSRGGLGQLPPEQYF.